The clone carrying this T cell receptor (beta chain) was seen many times. TCRdb reassembled clones from the PCR reads with MiXCR. Of about 62,000 clones listed, 4% to 4.5% are singletons. CDR3 length: 14 amino acids. Trimming removed 0 bases at V and 4 bases at J, with 9 bases between. Germline loops: CDR1 MNHEY, CDR2 SVGAGI. The sample originates from a study of metastatic and nonmetastatic thyroid tumors. No patient received treatment before thyroid surgery. The source is a female donor with papillary thyroid cancer or a benign thyroid nodule (not recorded which). Some clones in this sample may be carry-over from other donors' samples. The rearrangement uses TRBV6-5 and TRBJ1-1; D remains ambiguous. Source material: blood. CDR3 sequence reads: CASSYSRVVTEAFF. CDR3 DNA sequence: TGTGCCAGCAGTTACTCCCGAGTAGTCACTGAAGCTTTCTTT.